This TCR beta chain was sequenced during a study of cytomegalovirus exposure and HLA in healthy donors. Researchers ran the PCR with 60 Vbeta and 13 Jbeta primers. Repertoires were generated with immunoSEQ multiplex PCR, while TCRdb's copy carries only in-frame clones and drops some. The sample consists of 150,000 to 200,000 clones, roughly 80% of them appearing once. Points from the study as a whole: Some V segments, including TRBV6-2 and TRBV6-3, were excluded as indistinguishable. In a later analysis, a genetic analysis reported fewer productive-TCR N-insertions in an Asian-associated ancestry cluster than the cohort average.

Points on this clone: The antigen remains unidentified.

With V trimmed by 8 bases and J by 6 bases, 6 bases remained unmatched. The V gene's germline CDR1 is MDHEN and CDR2 SYDVKM. The CDR3 contains 14 residues. The rearrangement links TRBV28 to TRBJ2-1, with 11 nucleotides matching TRBD1. Input material: PBMCs. This receptor was taken from a man between 50 and 59 years old in good health and CMV-seropositive. The CDR3 DNA sequence: TGTGCCAGCCGACCGGGACAGGGGGTCAATGAGCAGTTCTTC. The encoded protein is CASRPGQGVNEQFF.